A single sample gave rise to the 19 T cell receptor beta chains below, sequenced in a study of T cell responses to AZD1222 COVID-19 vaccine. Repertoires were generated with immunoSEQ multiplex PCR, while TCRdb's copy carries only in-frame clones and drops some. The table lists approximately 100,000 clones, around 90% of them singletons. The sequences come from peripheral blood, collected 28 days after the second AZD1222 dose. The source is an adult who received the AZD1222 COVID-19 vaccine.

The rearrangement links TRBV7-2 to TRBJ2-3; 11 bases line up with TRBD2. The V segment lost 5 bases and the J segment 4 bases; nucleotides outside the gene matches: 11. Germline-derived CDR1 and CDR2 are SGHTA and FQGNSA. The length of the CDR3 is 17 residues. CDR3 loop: CASSLELAGGPADTQYF. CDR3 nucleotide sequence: TGTGCCAGCAGCCTAGAATTAGCGGGGGGGCCGGCAGATACGCAGTATTTT.

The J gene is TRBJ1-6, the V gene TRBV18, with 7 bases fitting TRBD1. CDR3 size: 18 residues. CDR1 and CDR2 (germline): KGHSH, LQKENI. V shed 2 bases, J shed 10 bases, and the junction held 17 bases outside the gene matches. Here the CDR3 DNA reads TGTGCCAGCTCACCAGACGCGAACGTTCAGGGGGGAGGGTCACCCCTCCACTTT. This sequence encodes CASSPDANVQGGGSPLHF.

CDR3 residues: CAAVRTGGSYEQYF. The CDR3 nucleotides read TGTGCCGCGGTGAGGACAGGAGGATCATACGAGCAGTACTTC. The rearrangement links TRBV7-6 to TRBJ2-7, with 7 bases aligning to TRBD1. With V trimmed by 11 bases and J by 4 bases, 14 bases remained unmatched. The CDR3 has 14 amino acids. Germline loops: CDR1 SGHVS, CDR2 FNYEAQ.

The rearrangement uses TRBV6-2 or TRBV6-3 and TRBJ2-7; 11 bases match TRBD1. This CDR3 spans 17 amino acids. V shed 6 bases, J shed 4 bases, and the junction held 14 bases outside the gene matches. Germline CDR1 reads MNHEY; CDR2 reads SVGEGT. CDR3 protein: CASSFGQGAVSLYEQYF. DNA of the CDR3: TGTGCCAGCAGCTTCGGACAGGGGGCGGTCTCCCTATACGAGCAGTACTTC.

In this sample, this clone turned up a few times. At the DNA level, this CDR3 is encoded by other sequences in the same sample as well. This chain's CDR3 is CASSPGQNNQPQHF. DNA for the CDR3: TGTGCCAGCTCACCAGGACAGAACAATCAGCCCCAGCATTTT. The chain recombines TRBV18 with TRBJ1-5; possible D gene TRBD1, 6 bases. The CDR3 extends over 14 amino acids. The V end was cut by 2 bases, the J end by 3 bases, with 8 bases between. Germline V lookup: CDR1 KGHSH, CDR2 LQKENI. Together with reference TRBV18 and TRBJ1-5, the CDR3 gives the full variable domain: NAGVMQNPRHLVRRRGQEARLRCSPMKGHSHVYWYRQLPEEGLKFMVYLQKENIIDESGMPKERFSAEFPKEGPSILRIQQVVRGDSAAYFCASSPGQNNQPQHFGDGTRLSIL.

CDR3 region: CASSATGTENSPLHF. In DNA form, the CDR3 reads TGTGCCAGCAGCGCTACCGGGACGGAAAATTCACCCCTCCACTTT. The chain recombines TRBV9 with TRBJ1-6; tentatively, D is TRBD1 (5 bases). This CDR3 region has 15 residues. V lost 3 bases, J lost 7 bases, and 14 bases lay in between. Germline loops: CDR1 SGDLS, CDR2 YYNGEE.

CDR3 nucleotides: TGCGCCAGCAGCTTTAGCGGCGACCACAATGAGCAGTTCTTC. Translation gives CASSFSGDHNEQFF. The V call is TRBV5-1, the J call TRBJ2-1; possible D gene TRBD2, 6 bases. This CDR3 contains 14 residues. Trimming removed 2 bases from V and 5 bases from J, with 11 bases in between. Germline V gene data show CDR1 as SGHRS and CDR2 as YFSETQ.

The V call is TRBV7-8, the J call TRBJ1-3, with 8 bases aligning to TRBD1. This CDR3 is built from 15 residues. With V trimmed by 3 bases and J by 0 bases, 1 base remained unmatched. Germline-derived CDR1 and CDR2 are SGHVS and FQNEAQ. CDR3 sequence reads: CASSLTGASGNTIYF. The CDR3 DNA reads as TGTGCCAGCAGCTTGACAGGGGCCTCTGGAAACACCATATATTTT.

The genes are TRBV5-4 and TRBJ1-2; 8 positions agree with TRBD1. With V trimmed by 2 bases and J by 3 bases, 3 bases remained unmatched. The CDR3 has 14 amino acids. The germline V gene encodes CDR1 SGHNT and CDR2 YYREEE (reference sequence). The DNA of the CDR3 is TGTGCCAGCAGCTTAGGACAGGGCGACTATGGCTACACCTTC. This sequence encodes CASSLGQGDYGYTF.

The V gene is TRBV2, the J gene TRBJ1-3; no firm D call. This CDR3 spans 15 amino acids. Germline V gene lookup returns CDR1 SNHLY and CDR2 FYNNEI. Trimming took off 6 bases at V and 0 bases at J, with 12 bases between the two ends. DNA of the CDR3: TGTGCCAGCAGGGGTTACAGAAGCTCTGGAAACACCATATATTTT. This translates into CASRGYRSSGNTIYF.

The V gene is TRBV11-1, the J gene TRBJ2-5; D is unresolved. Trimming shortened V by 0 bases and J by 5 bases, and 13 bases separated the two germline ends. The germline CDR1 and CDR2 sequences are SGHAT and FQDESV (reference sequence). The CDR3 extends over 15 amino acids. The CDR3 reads CASSLAWLNGETQYF. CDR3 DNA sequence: TGTGCCAGCAGCTTAGCGTGGCTTAACGGGGAGACCCAGTACTTC.

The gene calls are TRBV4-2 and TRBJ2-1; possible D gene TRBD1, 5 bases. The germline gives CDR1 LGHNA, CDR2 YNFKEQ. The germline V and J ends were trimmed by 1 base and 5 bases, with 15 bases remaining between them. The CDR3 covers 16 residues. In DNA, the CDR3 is TGTGCCAGCAGCCAAGTTGCTCAGGGTCGCAACAATGAGCAGTTCTTC. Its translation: CASSQVAQGRNNEQFF.

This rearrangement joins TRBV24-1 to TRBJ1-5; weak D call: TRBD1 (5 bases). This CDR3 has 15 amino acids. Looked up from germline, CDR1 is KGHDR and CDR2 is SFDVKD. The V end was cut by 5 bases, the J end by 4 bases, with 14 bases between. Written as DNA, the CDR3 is TGTGCCACCAGTGCCTCCGGGACTGGGAATCAGCCCCAGCATTTT. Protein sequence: CATSASGTGNQPQHF.

CDR3 loop: CAWSPLGGNSPLHF. Here the CDR3 DNA reads TGTGCCTGGAGCCCTCTGGGGGGCAATTCACCCCTCCACTTT. The J gene is TRBJ1-6, the V gene TRBV30; perhaps TRBD1 as D (6 bases). This CDR3 has 14 residues. Germline V lookup: CDR1 GTSNPN, CDR2 SVGIG (reference sequence). Trimming took off 3 bases at V and 7 bases at J, with 13 bases between the two ends.

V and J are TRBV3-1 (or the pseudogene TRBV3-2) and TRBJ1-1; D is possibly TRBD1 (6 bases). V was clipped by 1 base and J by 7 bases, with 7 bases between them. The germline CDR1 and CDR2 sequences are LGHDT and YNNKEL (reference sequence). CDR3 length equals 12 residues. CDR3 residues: CASSQGGGEAFF. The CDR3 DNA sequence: TGTGCCAGCAGCCAAGGAGGGGGTGAAGCTTTCTTT.

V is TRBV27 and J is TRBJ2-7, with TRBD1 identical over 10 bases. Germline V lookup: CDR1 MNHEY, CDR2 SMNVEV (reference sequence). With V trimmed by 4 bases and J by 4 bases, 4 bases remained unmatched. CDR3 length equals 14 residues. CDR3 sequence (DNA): TGTGCCAGCAGTTGGACAGGGGGGGGGTACGAGCAGTACTTC. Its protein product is CASSWTGGGYEQYF.

CDR3 in amino acids: CASSPTNRASTGELFF. CDR3 DNA: TGTGCCAGCTCACCAACTAACCGGGCCAGCACCGGGGAGCTGTTTTTT. This chain links TRBV18 with TRBJ2-2; D remains ambiguous. Trimming cost V 2 bases and J 4 bases, with 14 bases left between them. There are 16 residues in the CDR3. Germline CDR1 KGHSH, CDR2 LQKENI. Full variable domain (rest looked up from reference TRBV18 and TRBJ2-2): NAGVMQNPRHLVRRRGQEARLRCSPMKGHSHVYWYRQLPEEGLKFMVYLQKENIIDESGMPKERFSAEFPKEGPSILRIQQVVRGDSAAYFCASSPTNRASTGELFFGEGSRLTVL.

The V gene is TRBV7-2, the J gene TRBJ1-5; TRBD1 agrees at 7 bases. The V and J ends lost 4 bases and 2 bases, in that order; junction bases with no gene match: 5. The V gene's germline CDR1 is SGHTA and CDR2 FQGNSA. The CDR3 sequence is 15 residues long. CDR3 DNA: TGTGCCAGCAGCTCGAAAACAGGGGGCAATCAGCCCCAGCATTTT. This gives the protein CASSSKTGGNQPQHF.

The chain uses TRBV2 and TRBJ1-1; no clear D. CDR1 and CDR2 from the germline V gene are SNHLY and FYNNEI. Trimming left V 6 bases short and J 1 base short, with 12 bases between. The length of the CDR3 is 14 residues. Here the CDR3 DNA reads TGTGCCAGCAGCCCCTTGATAGGGAACACTGAAGCTTTCTTT. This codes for CASSPLIGNTEAFF. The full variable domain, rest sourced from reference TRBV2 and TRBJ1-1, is EPEVTQTPSHQVTQMGQEVILRCVPISNHLYFYWYRQILGQKVEFLVSFYNNEISEKSEIFDDQFSVERPDGSNFTLKIRSTKLEDSAMYFCASSPLIGNTEAFFGQGTRLTVV.